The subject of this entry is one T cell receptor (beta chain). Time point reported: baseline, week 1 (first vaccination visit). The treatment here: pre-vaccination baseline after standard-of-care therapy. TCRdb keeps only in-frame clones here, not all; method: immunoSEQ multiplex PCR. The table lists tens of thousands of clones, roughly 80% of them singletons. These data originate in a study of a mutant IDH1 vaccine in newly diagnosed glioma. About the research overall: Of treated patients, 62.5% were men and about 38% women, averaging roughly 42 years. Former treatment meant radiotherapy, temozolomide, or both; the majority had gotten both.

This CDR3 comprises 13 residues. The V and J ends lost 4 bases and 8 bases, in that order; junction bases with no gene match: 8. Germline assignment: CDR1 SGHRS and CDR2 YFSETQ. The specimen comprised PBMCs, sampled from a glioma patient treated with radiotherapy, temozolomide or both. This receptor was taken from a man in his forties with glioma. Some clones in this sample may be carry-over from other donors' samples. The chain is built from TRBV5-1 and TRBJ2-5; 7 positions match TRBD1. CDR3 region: CASSPGTVATQYF. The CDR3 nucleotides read TGCGCCAGCAGCCCCGGGACAGTGGCCACCCAGTACTTC.